Detailed here is one T cell receptor beta chain. Its antigen is unknown. Clones were sequenced by immunoSEQ multiplex PCR, and TCRdb holds only the in-frame ones, with some missing. The sample lists roughly 320,000 clones, around 86% occurring once. Treatment reported: roughly 19 received Ad26.COV2.S at low or high dose, single or two shots; 5 received placebo; per-sample allocation not given. Collection of samples fell on day 63 after the first vaccine or placebo injection. This specimen comes from a study of Ad26.COV2.S vaccination and SARS-CoV-2 variants. Study details: The donor was enrolled in the Ad26.COV2.S arm of the COV1001 trial. Whole-study results and caveats: Non-spike TCR breadth was similar in vaccine and placebo recipients. Researchers cautioned that TCR breadth and depth analyses may have underestimated total T cell responses.

CDR1 and CDR2 (germline): LGHNA, YNFKEQ. The V end was cut by 1 base, the J end by 5 bases, with 5 bases between. The CDR3 runs to 12 residues. This clonotype originated in a person between 18 and 65 years old who received the Ad26.COV2.S COVID-19 vaccine or a placebo. Sequencing was performed on peripheral blood, taken in a trial of Ad26.COV2.S vaccine versus placebo. The genes are TRBV4-2 and TRBJ2-5; no definite D call. The CDR3 DNA follows: TGTGCCAGCAGCCAAGTGGAGGAGACCCAGTACTTC. This gives the protein CASSQVEETQYF.